This is a list of T cell receptor beta chains from one sample in a study of OX40 agonist ivuxolimab in advanced cancers. This table comes from immunoSEQ multiplex PCR, and its TCRdb copy is limited to in-frame clones, with some not included. The sample lists about 62,000 clones, roughly four fifths seen once, with 5.5% in the top ten. This specimen consisted of CD4+ or CD8+ T cells sorted from blood, obtained in a trial of the OX40 agonist ivuxolimab. The receptors were gathered from an adult with an advanced solid tumor such as melanoma, head and neck, liver or kidney cancer. Each CDR3 is given with its conserved first and last residue. D genes are given only for firm matches. A clone size is listed for some rows: how often the clone was seen (once, few, many), or a class if it is expanded.

abundance,d_gene,v_gene,len,j_gene,CDR3aa,CDR3nt
NA,TRBD1,TRBV7-9,19,TRBJ2-1,CASSLEKGQATSNSDEQFF,TGTGCCAGCAGCTTAGAGAAAGGACAGGCCACCTCTAATAGCGATGAGCAGTTCTTC
NA,TRBD1,TRBV7-2,20,TRBJ2-2,CASSLAGTDRMWWNTGELFF,TGTGCCAGCAGCTTAGCCGGGACAGATAGGATGTGGTGGAACACCGGGGAGCTGTTTTTT
NA,TRBD1,TRBV28,15,TRBJ1-5,CASSSPTGGHQPQHF,TGTGCCAGCAGTTCCCCGACAGGGGGGCATCAGCCCCAGCATTTT
NA,TRBD2,TRBV28,13,TRBJ2-7,CASSFTSGYEQYF,TGTGCCAGCAGTTTCACTAGCGGATACGAGCAGTACTTC
few,NA,TRBV15,15,TRBJ1-2,CATSRVALTSYGYTF,TGTGCCACCAGCAGAGTCGCGCTGACAAGCTATGGCTACACCTTC
NA,NA,TRBV5-1,16,TRBJ2-6,CASSQDPVSGANVLTF,TGCGCCAGCAGCCAAGACCCAGTCTCTGGGGCCAACGTCCTGACTTTC
few,TRBD1,TRBV2,13,TRBJ1-1,CASSQGENTEAFF,TGTGCCAGCAGCCAGGGGGAGAACACTGAAGCTTTCTTT
NA,TRBD1,TRBV28,17,TRBJ1-6,CASSFPGTGSGTSPLHF,TGTGCCAGCAGTTTCCCCGGGACAGGTTCGGGCACTTCACCCCTCCACTTT
NA,TRBD1,TRBV5-8,15,TRBJ1-6,CASSTWDRKNSPLHF,TGTGCCAGCAGCACCTGGGACAGAAAAAATTCACCCCTCCACTTT
NA,NA,TRBV4-2,15,TRBJ1-3,CASSLFQGGGNTIYF,TGTGCCAGCAGCCTGTTCCAGGGAGGTGGAAACACCATATATTTT
once,TRBD1,TRBV5-5,14,TRBJ1-5,CASSQGDWNQPQHF,TGTGCCAGCAGCCAGGGGGACTGGAATCAGCCCCAGCATTTT
NA,TRBD2,TRBV5-6,14,TRBJ2-5,CASSLSGTTLSQYF,TGTGCCAGCAGCTTAAGCGGGACCACCCTGTCCCAGTACTTC
NA,NA,TRBV7-3,16,TRBJ2-1,CASSTRGGDFLSEQFF,TGTGCCAGCAGCACCAGAGGGGGAGATTTTCTAAGTGAGCAGTTCTTC
NA,NA,TRBV5-6,13,TRBJ2-5,CASSGAGLDSQYF,TGTGCCAGCAGTGGGGCGGGGTTAGATAGCCAGTACTTC
once,TRBD2,TRBV5-4,17,TRBJ2-2,CASSLDGGGAGTGELFF,TGTGCCAGCAGCTTGGACGGCGGGGGGGCGGGCACCGGGGAGCTGTTTTTT
few,NA,TRBV7-9,16,TRBJ1-2,CASSHAGEGANYGYTF,TGTGCCAGCAGCCATGCCGGGGAGGGGGCTAACTATGGCTACACCTTC
NA,TRBD1,TRBV4-1,16,TRBJ1-1,CASSQDWTGGLTEAFF,TGCGCCAGCAGCCAGGACTGGACAGGGGGCTTAACTGAAGCTTTCTTT
NA,NA,TRBV20-1,11,TRBJ1-1,CSASPGPEAFF,TGCAGTGCTAGCCCCGGCCCTGAAGCTTTCTTT
few,NA,TRBV4-1,15,TRBJ1-1,CASSQEDFGNTEAFF,TGCGCCAGCAGCCAAGAAGACTTTGGGAACACTGAAGCTTTCTTT